The clone carrying this T cell receptor (beta chain) was picked up a small number of times. With 6 bases removed from V and 3 bases from J, the gap between germline ends came to 14 bases. There are 14 residues in the CDR3. The germline V gene encodes CDR1 MNHEY and CDR2 SMNVEV (reference sequence). TCRdb re-analysed the RT-PCR reads in MiXCR, keeping a single row per CDR3 protein. The table records about 700,000 distinct CDR3 sequences, over 12% of them present only once. The clonotype comes from a female donor in good health, serving as a healthy control. The sequenced sample consisted of memory CD4+ T cells from blood. The chain employs TRBV27 and TRBJ1-1; tentative D call: TRBD1 (5 bases). CDR3 amino acids: CASRRSRGDTEAFF. Written as DNA, the CDR3 is TGTGCCAGCAGGAGAAGCCGGGGGGACACTGAAGCTTTCTTT.